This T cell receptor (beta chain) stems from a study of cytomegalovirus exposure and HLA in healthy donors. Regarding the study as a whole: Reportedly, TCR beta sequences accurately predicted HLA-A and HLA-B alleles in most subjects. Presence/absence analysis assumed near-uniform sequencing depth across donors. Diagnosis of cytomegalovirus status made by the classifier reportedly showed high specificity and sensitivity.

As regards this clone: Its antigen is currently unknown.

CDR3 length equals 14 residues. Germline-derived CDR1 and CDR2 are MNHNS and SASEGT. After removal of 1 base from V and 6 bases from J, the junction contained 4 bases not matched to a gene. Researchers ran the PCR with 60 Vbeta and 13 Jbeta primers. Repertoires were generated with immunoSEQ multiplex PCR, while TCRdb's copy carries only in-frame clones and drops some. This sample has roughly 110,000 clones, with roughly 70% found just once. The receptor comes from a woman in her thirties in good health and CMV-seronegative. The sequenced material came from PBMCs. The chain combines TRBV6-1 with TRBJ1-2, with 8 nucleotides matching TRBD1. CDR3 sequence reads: CASSEGTGSDGYTF. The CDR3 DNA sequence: TGTGCCAGCAGTGAAGGGACAGGGAGTGATGGCTACACCTTC.